This record concerns one TCR beta chain sequence. In its sample, this clone was seen once. Its cognate antigen has yet to be identified. Base qualities are not provided; no much larger clone lies one nucleotide away. To prepare the library, the immunoSEQ multiplex PCR assay was applied. Rearranged TCR beta chain sequences were amplified with the hsTCRB Kit following the manufacturer's protocol. An Illumina MiSeq was used to sequence the TCRB libraries. As for the authors' bioinformatics: The proprietary platform of the kit vendor was used for demultiplexing, trimming and gene mapping. The source is immuneACCESS, and TCRdb retained only in-frame sequences with V and J called. Part of the clones is not carried over; for the studies checked, unresolved V genes explain less than half of this, and the remainder is unexplained. V and J calls and clone size come straight from that table; D and trimming were deduced from the DNA. Across this sample there are roughly 16,000 clones, with roughly 80% seen only once. The ten top clones hold approximately 9.1% of the sample.

The data are from a study of a mutant IDH1 vaccine in newly diagnosed glioma (TCRdb year 2021). About the study as a whole: Of the roughly 32 treated patients, approximately 60% were male and roughly 38% were female, and a mean age of around 40 years was recorded. Longitudinal TCRB deep sequencing was done for some 26 treated patients, wherever samples were available for exploratory analyses. Prior to enrollment, patients had been given standard therapy consisting of radiotherapy alone, temozolomide alone, or radiochemotherapy with temozolomide, with the combination given to most patients. Peripheral blood was collected at six visits: V03 (baseline), V05, V07, V10, V12 and V13.

General study outcomes and caveats: Selection of PBMC samples for TCRB deep sequencing was based on availability. The authors noted that analyses of patient blood samples could not be reproduced because of sample limitations. No apparent relationship was observed between pseudoprogression and alterations in the top peripheral T cell clonotypes detected by TCRB sequencing. Immune responses induced by the vaccine were seen in approximately 93% of patients across multiple MHC alleles.

The time point label, as the study defines it: baseline, week 1 (first vaccination visit). This specimen's treatment or condition label, interpreted: pre-vaccination baseline after standard-of-care therapy. Donors had newly diagnosed WHO grade 3 or 4 IDH1-mutant astrocytomas with loss of nuclear ATRX. The samples were drawn from NOA16, a multicentre, single-arm, open-label phase I trial in Germany that tested a mutant IDH1 peptide vaccine in humans for the first time. Visit V03 blood draws served as the baseline sample for immunogenicity testing. Genomic DNA for TCRB sequencing was isolated from EDTA blood with the DNeasy Blood and Tissue Kit. The CDR3, cysteine through phenylalanine, is 15 amino acids long. Of the read, only the CDR3 DNA is kept; its 45 bases are in frame from base 1. Taken from the germline V gene, the CDR1 and CDR2 loops are SGDLS and YYNGEE. Compared with germline, V lacks 7 bases and J lacks 6 bases; bases without a gene match: 12.

The receptor was isolated from a man aged 40-49 years with glioma. The chain is encoded by TRBV9 joined to TRBJ2-5, with 10 bases matching TRBD1. The sequencing used PBMCs, collected from a glioma patient treated with radiotherapy, temozolomide or both. The CDR3 protein: CASDGEGTGAKTQYF. The nucleotide sequence is given as TGTGCCAGCGATGGTGAGGGGACAGGGGCGAAGACCCAGTACTTC.